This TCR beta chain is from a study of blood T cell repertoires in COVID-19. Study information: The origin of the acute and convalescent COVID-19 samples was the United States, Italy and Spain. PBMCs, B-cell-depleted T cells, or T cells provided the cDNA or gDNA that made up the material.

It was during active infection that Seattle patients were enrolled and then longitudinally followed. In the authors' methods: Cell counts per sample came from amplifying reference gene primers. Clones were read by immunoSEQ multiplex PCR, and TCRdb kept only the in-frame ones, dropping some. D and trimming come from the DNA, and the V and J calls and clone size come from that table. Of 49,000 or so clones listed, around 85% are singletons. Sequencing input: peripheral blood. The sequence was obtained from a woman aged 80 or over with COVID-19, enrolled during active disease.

The CDR3 sequence: CASRPLGSGANVLTF. The DNA for the CDR3 is TGTGCCAGCAGGCCCCTCGGCTCTGGGGCCAACGTCCTGACTTTC. The chain employs TRBV25-1 and TRBJ2-6; D remains ambiguous. In germline, CDR1 is MGHDK, CDR2 SYGVNS. With 6 bases removed from V and 0 bases from J, the gap between germline ends came to 9 bases. This CDR3 has 15 amino acids.